These 7 T cell receptor beta chains share one sample of origin, sequenced in a study of cytomegalovirus exposure and HLA in healthy donors. Primers: 60 Vbeta forward and 13 Jbeta reverse. Generated by immunoSEQ multiplex PCR, the TCRdb table keeps only in-frame clones and is missing some. Of some 95,000 clones listed, approximately 70% are singletons. The specimen was PBMCs. Receptor source: a man aged 25 to 40 in good health and CMV-seronegative.

The J gene is TRBJ2-5, the V gene TRBV5-6; D uncertain. The CDR3 is 13 residues long. Germline CDR1 is SGHDT and CDR2 is YYEEEE. Trimming pared 0 bases from V and 4 bases from J, leaving 7 bases between. CDR3 DNA sequence: TGTGCCAGCAGCTTGGCGGAGTTAGAGACCCAGTACTTC. It codes for CASSLAELETQYF.

The chain combines TRBV9 with TRBJ2-7; 10 bases are shared with TRBD1. The germline CDR1 and CDR2 sequences are SGDLS and YYNGEE. The CDR3 extends over 15 amino acids. V was clipped by 0 bases and J by 1 base; unmatched bases: 1. The CDR3 protein is CASSVGGQGSYEQYF. The CDR3 DNA reads as TGTGCCAGCAGCGTAGGGGGACAGGGGTCCTACGAGCAGTACTTC.

The rearrangement uses TRBV19 and TRBJ1-1; D possibly corresponds to TRBD1 (6 bases). Germline V gives CDR1 LNHDA, CDR2 SQIVND (reference sequence). Trimming removed 6 bases at V and 1 base at J, with 21 bases between. The CDR3 length is 17 residues. The CDR3 DNA reads TGTGCCAGTAGACCCTTTCCGGGACAAAGAACGAACACTGAAGCTTTCTTT. Amino acids: CASRPFPGQRTNTEAFF.

The rearrangement joins TRBV2 to TRBJ2-3; 7 bases are shared with TRBD1. Germline CDR1 and CDR2: SNHLY and FYNNEI. V shed 5 bases and J 6 bases; nucleotides not matched to a gene: 5. This CDR3 comprises 13 residues. This CDR3 is CASSRQGADTQYF. The CDR3 DNA sequence: TGTGCCAGCAGTAGACAGGGAGCGGATACGCAGTATTTT.

The genes are TRBV13 and TRBJ1-2; a weak D match, TRBD1 (5 bases). Between the trimmed V and J ends, which lost 5 bases and 7 bases, there was a span of 20 bases. The CDR3 contains 15 residues. CDR1 and CDR2 (germline): PRHDT, FYEKMQ (reference sequence). The CDR3 sequence: CASSLAGLGIGGYTF. The CDR3 coding sequence is TGTGCCAGCAGCCTGGCGGGGCTGGGGATAGGTGGCTACACCTTC. The variable domain in full, with the rest retrieved from reference TRBV13 and TRBJ1-2, is AAGVIQSPRHLIKEKRETATLKCYPIPRHDTVYWYQQGPGQDPQFLISFYEKMQSDKGSIPDRFSAQQFSDYHSELNMSSLELGDSALYFCASSLAGLGIGGYTFGSGTRLTVV.

This clone came up once. This rearrangement joins TRBV27 to TRBJ2-5; TRBD1 might be the D (5 bases). The CDR3 consists of 14 residues. The germline gives CDR1 MNHEY, CDR2 SMNVEV (reference sequence). V lost 2 bases and J lost 5, with 12 bases in between. CDR3 amino acids: CASSLGQGAETQYF. The CDR3 DNA reads as TGTGCCAGCAGTTTAGGTCAGGGTGCCGAGACCCAGTACTTC.

This clone was counted a few times. The gene calls are TRBV2 and TRBJ1-1; unclear D gene. The germline gives CDR1 SNHLY, CDR2 FYNNEI. V was shortened by 4 bases and J by 5 bases, with 8 bases between the two germline ends. This CDR3 is 12 amino acids long. CDR3 DNA sequence: TGTGCCAGCAGTGTCCGGAGTACTGAAGCTTTCTTT. Translating gives CASSVRSTEAFF.